These 32 T cell receptor beta chains were sequenced from one sample in a study of T-cell memory formation after mild COVID-19. Each CDR3 protein gets one entry after TCRdb re-called the 5' RACE reads with MiXCR. The profile shows roughly 310,000 distinct CDR3 sequences, around 15% of them singletons. The sample comprised PBMCs or a T cell subset sorted from them (not recorded which). The receptors here all came from a man in his late teens or twenties who had mild COVID-19 (a few samples of this study predate the infection). Cell type and time point are not known.

This clonotype has a handful of counts. The CDR3 bases are TGTGCCAGCAGTGAATATCTTAGCGGACAGCAAGCTTTCTTT. It translates to CASSEYLSGQQAFF. The chain has TRBV25-1 and TRBJ1-1; possible D gene TRBD1, 6 bases. The germline V and J ends were trimmed by 0 bases and 9 bases, with 14 bases remaining between them. Looked up from germline, CDR1 is MGHDK and CDR2 is SYGVNS. The CDR3 extends over 14 amino acids.

The chain combines TRBV12-3 or TRBV12-4 with TRBJ1-1, with a weak D call TRBD1 (5 bases). V lost 1 base and J 9 bases, leaving 9 bases between the germline ends. The CDR3 consists of 12 residues. CDR3 in amino acids: CASSLGGDQAFF. In DNA form, the CDR3 reads TGTGCCAGCAGTTTAGGCGGGGACCAAGCTTTCTTT.

There are many counts of this clonotype. This CDR3 reads CASTPSARPGELFF. The CDR3 region has the DNA TGTGCCAGCACCCCAAGCGCCAGGCCCGGGGAGCTGTTTTTT. The chain combines TRBV7-2 with TRBJ2-2; the D is unclear. CDR3 size: 14 residues. CDR1 and CDR2 from the germline V gene are SGHTA and FQGNSA. V shed 7 bases and J shed 6 bases, with 15 bases lying between them.

The rearrangement uses TRBV7-2 and TRBJ2-5, with 8 bases matching TRBD2. This CDR3 contains 14 residues. Germline V lookup: CDR1 SGHTA, CDR2 FQGNSA. V lost 5 bases to trimming and J lost 5 bases; unmatched junction nucleotides: 7. CDR3 loop: CASSDLSGGETQYF. CDR3 DNA sequence: TGTGCCAGCAGCGACCTGAGCGGGGGTGAGACCCAGTACTTC.

The V gene is TRBV4-2, the J gene TRBJ2-3; D is tentatively TRBD1 or TRBD2 (5 bases each). This CDR3 is built from 15 residues. V was clipped by 3 bases and J by 2 bases, with 12 bases between them. CDR1 LGHNA and CDR2 YNFKEQ come from the germline V gene. The CDR3 nucleotides are TGTGCCAGCAGCCAGGCGTGGGACGCCACAGATACGCAGTATTTT. The encoded protein is CASSQAWDATDTQYF.

This clonotype turned up a few times. The chain links TRBV7-6 to TRBJ1-6, with a possible D match to TRBD1 (5 bases). The ends were cut back, 2 bases at V and 8 bases at J, with 10 bases in the middle. From germline, CDR1 is SGHVS and CDR2 FNYEAQ. The CDR3 totals 14 residues. The CDR3 nucleotides are TGTGCCAGCAGCTTAACCGGGGGAGATTCACCCCTCCACTTT. This gives the protein CASSLTGGDSPLHF. The full variable domain, completed using reference TRBV7-6 and TRBJ1-6, is GAGVSQSPRYKVTKRGQDVALRCDPISGHVSLYWYRQALGQGPEFLTYFNYEAQQDKSGLPNDRFSAERPEGSISTLTIQRTEQRDSAMYRCASSLTGGDSPLHFGNGTRLTVT.

As concerns this clonotype: The junction departs from the called germline gene at one end, perhaps through a read error. The chain combines TRBV11-2 with TRBJ2-3; D uncertain. Germline V lookup: CDR1 SGHAT, CDR2 FQNNGV. The CDR3 covers 15 residues. CDR3 coding DNA: TGTGCCAGCAGCCAGACCGGGCTGAGCACAGATATGCAGTATTTT. The encoded protein is CASSQTGLSTDMQYF.

This clonotype occurred once. CDR3 coding DNA: TGTGCCAGCAGCCCTCTCGGCGGGGGGGCTTGCGAGCAGTACTTC. Translated: CASSPLGGGACEQYF. The chain employs TRBV7-6 and TRBJ2-7; TRBD2 agrees at 9 bases. The CDR3 covers 15 residues. After removal of 5 bases from V and 6 bases from J, the junction contained 11 bases not matched to a gene. Germline V gives CDR1 SGHVS, CDR2 FNYEAQ. The variable domain in full, with the rest retrieved from reference TRBV7-6 and TRBJ2-7, is GAGVSQSPRYKVTKRGQDVALRCDPISGHVSLYWYRQALGQGPEFLTYFNYEAQQDKSGLPNDRFSAERPEGSISTLTIQRTEQRDSAMYRCASSPLGGGACEQYFGPGTRLTVT.

This clonotype showed up many times. The CDR3 DNA reads as TGCGCCAGCAGCCAAGAAGGACAGCCACTCACCGGGGAGCTGTTTTTT. The encoded protein is CASSQEGQPLTGELFF. The chain is built from TRBV4-1 and TRBJ2-2; a weak D match, TRBD1 (6 bases). Germline V lookup: CDR1 MGHRA, CDR2 YSYEKL. The CDR3 covers 16 residues. Trimming stripped 0 bases from V and 4 bases from J, with 12 bases between.

J is TRBJ2-3 and V is TRBV20-1; TRBD1 is a possible D gene (5 bases). The CDR3 has 13 amino acids. With 3 bases removed from V and 2 bases from J, the gap between germline ends came to 9 bases. Germline V lookup: CDR1 DFQATT, CDR2 SNEGSKA (reference sequence). The chain's CDR3 is CSARDTTTDTQYF. DNA of the CDR3: TGCAGTGCTAGGGACACGACCACAGATACGCAGTATTTT.

This clonotype was picked up a small number of times. J is TRBJ2-5 and V is TRBV20-1; 10 nucleotides agree with TRBD1. The V and J ends lost 4 bases and 7 bases, in that order; junction bases with no gene match: 9. Germline V CDR1 and CDR2: DFQATT, SNEGSKA (reference sequence). The CDR3 has 14 amino acids. CDR3 sequence: CSAKGDRGLGTQYF. Written as DNA, the CDR3 is TGCAGTGCTAAAGGGGACAGGGGCTTAGGGACCCAGTACTTC.

This chain joins TRBV5-1 and TRBJ1-5; D gene ambiguous. V gave up 4 bases and J gave up 5 bases, with 10 bases separating them. The CDR3 extends over 13 amino acids. CDR1 SGHRS and CDR2 YFSETQ come from the germline V gene. The CDR3: CASSKYQDQPQHF. The CDR3 DNA reads as TGCGCCAGCAGCAAGTATCAGGATCAGCCCCAGCATTTT.

The table lists this clonotype with many counts. The CDR3 here is CASSETLGNVYEQYF. CDR3 DNA: TGTGCCAGCAGCGAGACGCTAGGGAACGTCTACGAGCAGTACTTC. The chain combines TRBV7-6 with TRBJ2-7; D remains ambiguous. The V gene lost 5 bases and the J gene lost 3 bases, with 17 bases spanning the gap. The germline V gene encodes CDR1 SGHVS and CDR2 FNYEAQ. This CDR3 region has 15 residues.

This rearrangement joins TRBV2 to TRBJ1-2, with D unclear. Germline CDR1 and CDR2: SNHLY and FYNNEI. The CDR3 spans 13 residues. V was cut by 3 bases and J by 3 bases, with 8 bases left in between. The CDR3 here is CASSEGSDYGYTF. DNA for the CDR3: TGTGCCAGCAGTGAGGGTAGCGACTATGGCTACACCTTC.

This clonotype was found many times. The DNA for the CDR3 is TGTGCCAGCAGCCTAGACCCAACCTACGAGCAGTACGTC. It specifies CASSLDPTYEQYV. The chain employs TRBV7-6 and TRBJ2-7; D call uncertain. Trimming removed 5 bases at V and 2 bases at J, with 10 bases between. The CDR3 runs 13 residues. The germline gives CDR1 SGHVS, CDR2 FNYEAQ.

This clonotype turned up a few times. The chain links TRBV6-5 to TRBJ1-1, with a tentative D call TRBD1 (5 bases). The germline CDR1 and CDR2 sequences are MNHEY and SVGAGI. V gave up 2 bases and J gave up 7 bases, with 11 bases separating them. CDR3 length equals 13 residues. This CDR3 is CASSYGRGGEAFF. The CDR3, as DNA: TGTGCCAGCAGTTACGGGCGGGGCGGTGAAGCTTTCTTT.

This clonotype has just a few counts. The V and J genes are TRBV5-1 and TRBJ2-5; 11 bases align to TRBD1. This CDR3 has 15 residues. V lost 4 bases to trimming and J lost 5 bases; unmatched junction nucleotides: 7. The germline gives CDR1 SGHRS, CDR2 YFSETQ. For the CDR3, the DNA is TGCGCCAGCAGCCGGGACAGGGGGAGAGGGGAGACCCAGTACTTC. The encoded protein is CASSRDRGRGETQYF.

This clonotype was seen a few times. The V and J genes are TRBV12-3 or TRBV12-4 and TRBJ1-1; D ambiguous. Trimming took off 6 bases at V and 0 bases at J, with 14 bases between the two ends. This CDR3 spans 15 amino acids. CDR3 in DNA: TGTGCCAGCAGCGGACTGGGGAGCCTGAACACTGAAGCTTTCTTT. Its protein is CASSGLGSLNTEAFF.

This clonotype was recorded at least ten times. The chain combines TRBV5-5 with TRBJ1-3; 9 nucleotides line up with TRBD1. With V trimmed by 4 bases and J by 4 bases, 6 bases remained unmatched. Germline assignment: CDR1 SGHKS and CDR2 YYEKEE (reference sequence). CDR3 length: 15 residues. The CDR3 protein is CASSGRTGAGNTIYF. CDR3 sequence (DNA): TGTGCCAGCAGCGGACGGACAGGGGCAGGAAACACCATATATTTT.

Only a few counts were recorded for this clonotype. The chain has TRBV11-2 and TRBJ1-5; no reliable D call. The CDR3 contains 13 residues. Deletions cut 6 bases from V and 0 bases from J, with 6 bases between. Per germline, CDR1 SGHAT and CDR2 FQNNGV. CDR3 sequence: CASSIGSNQPQHF. For the CDR3, the DNA is TGTGCCAGCAGTATCGGTAGCAATCAGCCCCAGCATTTT.

This clonotype was picked up many times. This chain connects TRBV4-1 to TRBJ2-3; D assignment may be TRBD1 or TRBD2 (5 bases each). The CDR3 is 18 amino acids. The germline V and J ends were trimmed by 4 bases and 0 bases, with 20 bases remaining between them. The germline CDR1 and CDR2 sequences are MGHRA and YSYEKL. The CDR3 DNA sequence: TGCGCCAGCAGCCTCCAGACCGGGACCGACACTAGCACAGATACGCAGTATTTT. It is translated as CASSLQTGTDTSTDTQYF.

The J gene is TRBJ1-1, the V gene TRBV2; 7 bases map to TRBD1. Germline V CDR1 and CDR2: SNHLY, FYNNEI. The V and J ends lost 10 bases and 5 bases, in that order; junction bases with no gene match: 7. This CDR3 spans 12 amino acids. CDR3 loop: CATRGDITEAFF. The CDR3 DNA sequence: TGTGCCACCAGGGGGGACATAACTGAAGCTTTCTTT.

This clonotype was observed a handful of times. The CDR3 DNA is TGTGCCAGCTCACCGAGGCGGGAAGGGACCGAGTACGAGCAGTACTTC. Translating gives CASSPRREGTEYEQYF. The gene calls are TRBV18 and TRBJ2-7, with D perhaps matching TRBD2 (6 bases). The germline CDR1 and CDR2 sequences are KGHSH and LQKENI. V lost 3 bases and J 4 bases, leaving 19 bases between the germline ends. The CDR3 is 16 residues long.

This clonotype came up many times. This chain connects TRBV7-2 to TRBJ1-1, with unresolved D. Per germline, CDR1 SGHTA and CDR2 FQGNSA. The CDR3 totals 13 residues. Trimming took 5 bases from V and 0 from J, leaving 7 bases between them. CDR3 sequence reads: CASSAGVNTEAFF. The CDR3 region has the DNA TGTGCCAGCAGCGCTGGGGTGAACACTGAAGCTTTCTTT.

This chain joins TRBV6-5 and TRBJ2-7; no reliable D call. CDR3 length: 13 amino acids. CDR1 and CDR2 from the germline V gene are MNHEY and SVGAGI. V lost 1 base and J lost 3, with 7 bases in between. CDR3 bases: TGTGCCAGCAGTTACTACCAGTTCTACGAGCAGTACTTC. Protein sequence: CASSYYQFYEQYF.

The V and J genes are TRBV6-2 or TRBV6-3 and TRBJ1-4, with 7 bases that match TRBD1. The V gene's germline CDR1 is MNHEY and CDR2 SVGEGT. Losses at the gene ends were 7 bases for V and 3 bases for J; bases not matched to a gene: 11. The CDR3 loop spans 16 amino acids. CDR3 in amino acids: CASKRSWDRANEKLFF. Written as DNA, the CDR3 is TGTGCCAGCAAACGTTCCTGGGACAGAGCTAATGAAAAACTGTTTTTT.

This clonotype showed up many times. The chain links TRBV10-3 to TRBJ2-1; D might be TRBD2 (7 bases). The germline gives CDR1 ENHRY, CDR2 SYGVKD. V lost 3 bases to trimming and J lost 8 bases, with 14 bases between them. The CDR3 spans 14 residues. CDR3 in DNA: TGTGCCATCAGTGACGAGGGGGGGCCTGATGAGCAGTTCTTC. Its protein product is CAISDEGGPDEQFF.

The V and J genes are TRBV27 and TRBJ2-3, with D possibly being TRBD2 (7 bases). Looked up from germline, CDR1 is MNHEY and CDR2 is SMNVEV (reference sequence). Trimming pared 7 bases from V and 0 bases from J, leaving 17 bases between. This CDR3 region has 16 residues. CDR3 bases: TGTGCCAGCACTCTAAGGGCGGGGGCTAGCACAGATACGCAGTATTTT. It translates to CASTLRAGASTDTQYF.

This clonotype came up a few times. The chain joins TRBV20-1 to TRBJ2-7, with a possible D match to TRBD1 (6 bases). The CDR3 extends over 13 amino acids. V lost 1 base and J 7 bases, leaving 14 bases between the germline ends. The germline gives CDR1 DFQATT, CDR2 SNEGSKA (reference sequence). In DNA, the CDR3 is TGCAGTGCTAGAGGGCACAGGGCCGGGGAGCAGTACGTC. This translates into CSARGHRAGEQYV.

The rearrangement links TRBV19 to TRBJ1-2; 9 bases map to TRBD1. There are 15 residues in the CDR3. The trim removed 4 bases at V and 7 bases at J, leaving 10 bases unmatched. Looked up from germline, CDR1 is LNHDA and CDR2 is SQIVND (reference sequence). CDR3 nucleotides: TGTGCCAGTAGTAATTTGCGGGGACAGGGAAGTGGCTACACCTTC. This translates into CASSNLRGQGSGYTF.

J is TRBJ2-5 and V is TRBV12-3 or TRBV12-4, with TRBD2 as a possible D gene (5 bases). V was trimmed by 3 bases and J by 7 bases, leaving 12 bases between them. The CDR3 loop spans 13 amino acids. The CDR3: CASSLLAPGTQYF. DNA for the CDR3: TGTGCCAGCAGTTTGCTAGCCCCAGGGACCCAGTACTTC.

This clonotype was observed a few times. The rearrangement joins TRBV25-1 to TRBJ1-2, with TRBD1 identical over 7 bases. V gave up 3 bases and J gave up 4 bases; unmatched junction bases: 8. Germline loops: CDR1 MGHDK, CDR2 SYGVNS. This CDR3 spans 15 amino acids. The DNA of the CDR3 is TGTGCCAGCAGTGACCGTCGGGCAGGGGGCTATGGCTACACCTTC. Translation gives CASSDRRAGGYGYTF.